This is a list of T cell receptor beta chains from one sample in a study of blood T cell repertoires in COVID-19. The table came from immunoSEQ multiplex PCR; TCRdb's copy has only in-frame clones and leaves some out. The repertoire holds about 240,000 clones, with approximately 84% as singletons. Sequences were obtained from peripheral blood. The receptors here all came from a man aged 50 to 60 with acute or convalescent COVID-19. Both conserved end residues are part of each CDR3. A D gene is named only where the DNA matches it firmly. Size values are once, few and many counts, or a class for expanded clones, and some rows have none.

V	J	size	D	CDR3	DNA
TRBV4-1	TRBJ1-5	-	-	CASSQDRVSNQPQHF	TGCGCCAGCAGCCAAGATCGGGTCAGCAATCAGCCCCAGCATTTT
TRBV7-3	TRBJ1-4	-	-	CASSPQGGEKLFF	TGTGCCAGCAGCCCCCAGGGAGGTGAAAAACTGTTTTTT
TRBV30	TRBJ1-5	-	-	CAWSVGNAKPQHF	TGTGCCTGGAGTGTCGGGAATGCGAAGCCCCAGCATTTT
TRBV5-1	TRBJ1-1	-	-	CASSSGGLTEAFF	TGCGCCAGCAGCTCCGGGGGTCTCACTGAAGCTTTCTTT
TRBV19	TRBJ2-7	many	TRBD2	CASSRKTSTHEQYF	TGTGCCAGTAGTAGGAAGACTAGCACCCACGAGCAGTACTTC
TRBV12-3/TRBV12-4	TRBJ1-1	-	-	CASRERGNTEAFF	TGTGCCAGCAGGGAACGGGGGAACACTGAAGCTTTCTTT
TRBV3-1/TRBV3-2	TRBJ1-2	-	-	CASSQRTDGYTF	TGTGCCAGCAGCCAACGGACAGACGGCTACACCTTC
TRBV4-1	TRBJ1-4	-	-	CASSQRTGVEKLFF	TGCGCCAGCAGCCAAAGGACCGGGGTAGAAAAACTGTTTTTT
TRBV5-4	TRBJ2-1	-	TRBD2	CASSHASGGVYEQFF	TGTGCCAGCAGCCACGCTAGCGGGGGGGTCTATGAGCAGTTCTTC
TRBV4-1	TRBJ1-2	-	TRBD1	CASSHSTGRYGYTF	TGCGCCAGCAGCCACTCGACAGGGAGGTATGGCTACACCTTC
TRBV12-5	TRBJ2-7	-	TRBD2	CASGLLAGVGEQYF	TGTGCTAGTGGTTTACTAGCGGGAGTAGGGGAGCAGTACTTC
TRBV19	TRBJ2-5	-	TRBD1	CASSGQGQETQYF	TGTGCCAGTAGCGGACAGGGGCAAGAGACCCAGTACTTC
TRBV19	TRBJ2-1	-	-	CASSISRGFYNEQFF	TGTGCCAGTAGTATATCAAGGGGTTTCTACAATGAGCAGTTCTTC
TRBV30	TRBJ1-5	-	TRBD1	CAWSVGGTGNQPQHF	TGTGCCTGGAGTGTAGGGGGCACGGGCAATCAGCCCCAGCATTTT
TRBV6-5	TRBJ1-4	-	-	CASSPGWGENEKLFF	TGTGCCAGCAGTCCAGGTTGGGGGGAAAATGAAAAACTGTTTTTT
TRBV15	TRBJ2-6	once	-	CATSRVVGANVLTF	TGTGCCACCAGCAGAGTAGTTGGGGCCAACGTCCTGACTTTC
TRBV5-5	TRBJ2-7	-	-	CASSSGPPQGSYEQYF	TGTGCCAGCAGCAGCGGTCCACCTCAAGGTAGCTACGAGCAGTACTTC
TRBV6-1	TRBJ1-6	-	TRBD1	CASSERQGTPLHF	TGTGCCAGCAGTGAAAGACAGGGAACACCCCTCCACTTT
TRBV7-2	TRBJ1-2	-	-	CASSQFSHSRFGGYTF	TGTGCCAGCAGTCAATTCTCCCACAGCCGGTTCGGTGGCTACACCTTC
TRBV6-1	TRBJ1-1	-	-	CASSEPWWQVTEAFF	TGTGCCAGCAGTGAGCCCTGGTGGCAGGTGACTGAAGCTTTCTTT
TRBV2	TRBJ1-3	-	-	CASSEAGRNTIYF	TGTGCCAGCAGTGAAGCTGGGAGGAACACCATATATTTT
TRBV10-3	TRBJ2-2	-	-	CAISDPTGRTGELFF	TGTGCCATCAGTGATCCGACAGGGAGGACCGGGGAGCTGTTTTTT
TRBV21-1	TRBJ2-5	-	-	CASSNRQGRETQYF	TGTGCCAGCAGCAACAGACAGGGAAGGGAGACCCAGTACTTC
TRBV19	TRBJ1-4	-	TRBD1	CASSIGQGFEKLFF	TGTGCCAGTAGTATAGGACAGGGTTTTGAAAAACTGTTTTTT
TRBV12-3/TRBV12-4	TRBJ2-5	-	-	CASNSDRRETQYF	TGTGCCAGCAACAGTGACAGGCGCGAGACCCAGTACTTC
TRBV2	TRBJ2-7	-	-	CASRAQGNLNEQYF	TGTGCCAGCAGGGCACAGGGTAATCTGAACGAGCAGTACTTC
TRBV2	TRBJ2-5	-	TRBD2	CASSGLAGRETQYF	TGTGCCAGCAGTGGGCTAGCGGGGCGGGAGACCCAGTACTTC